Listed here is a single T cell receptor (beta chain). Measured with immunoSEQ multiplex PCR; TCRdb has only the in-frame clones, and not every one. The sample lists roughly 160,000 clones; 70% to 85% were seen once. V dropped 10 bases and J dropped 6 bases, with 10 bases sitting between them. This CDR3 contains 11 residues. Germline lookup yields CDR1 LGHDT and CDR2 YNNKEL (reference sequence). This entry belongs to a study of blood T cell repertoires in COVID-19. Cohort 3 recovery required two negative PCRs, clearance, or symptom resolution. The sequenced sample consisted of PBMCs or T cells enriched from blood (not recorded which). The sequence was collected from a man aged 50 or older who had recovered from COVID-19. V is TRBV3-1 (or the pseudogene TRBV3-2) and J is TRBJ2-1, with D perhaps matching TRBD2 (5 bases). The CDR3 loop is CATESGNEQFF. CDR3 nucleotides: TGTGCCACGGAAAGCGGCAATGAGCAGTTCTTC.